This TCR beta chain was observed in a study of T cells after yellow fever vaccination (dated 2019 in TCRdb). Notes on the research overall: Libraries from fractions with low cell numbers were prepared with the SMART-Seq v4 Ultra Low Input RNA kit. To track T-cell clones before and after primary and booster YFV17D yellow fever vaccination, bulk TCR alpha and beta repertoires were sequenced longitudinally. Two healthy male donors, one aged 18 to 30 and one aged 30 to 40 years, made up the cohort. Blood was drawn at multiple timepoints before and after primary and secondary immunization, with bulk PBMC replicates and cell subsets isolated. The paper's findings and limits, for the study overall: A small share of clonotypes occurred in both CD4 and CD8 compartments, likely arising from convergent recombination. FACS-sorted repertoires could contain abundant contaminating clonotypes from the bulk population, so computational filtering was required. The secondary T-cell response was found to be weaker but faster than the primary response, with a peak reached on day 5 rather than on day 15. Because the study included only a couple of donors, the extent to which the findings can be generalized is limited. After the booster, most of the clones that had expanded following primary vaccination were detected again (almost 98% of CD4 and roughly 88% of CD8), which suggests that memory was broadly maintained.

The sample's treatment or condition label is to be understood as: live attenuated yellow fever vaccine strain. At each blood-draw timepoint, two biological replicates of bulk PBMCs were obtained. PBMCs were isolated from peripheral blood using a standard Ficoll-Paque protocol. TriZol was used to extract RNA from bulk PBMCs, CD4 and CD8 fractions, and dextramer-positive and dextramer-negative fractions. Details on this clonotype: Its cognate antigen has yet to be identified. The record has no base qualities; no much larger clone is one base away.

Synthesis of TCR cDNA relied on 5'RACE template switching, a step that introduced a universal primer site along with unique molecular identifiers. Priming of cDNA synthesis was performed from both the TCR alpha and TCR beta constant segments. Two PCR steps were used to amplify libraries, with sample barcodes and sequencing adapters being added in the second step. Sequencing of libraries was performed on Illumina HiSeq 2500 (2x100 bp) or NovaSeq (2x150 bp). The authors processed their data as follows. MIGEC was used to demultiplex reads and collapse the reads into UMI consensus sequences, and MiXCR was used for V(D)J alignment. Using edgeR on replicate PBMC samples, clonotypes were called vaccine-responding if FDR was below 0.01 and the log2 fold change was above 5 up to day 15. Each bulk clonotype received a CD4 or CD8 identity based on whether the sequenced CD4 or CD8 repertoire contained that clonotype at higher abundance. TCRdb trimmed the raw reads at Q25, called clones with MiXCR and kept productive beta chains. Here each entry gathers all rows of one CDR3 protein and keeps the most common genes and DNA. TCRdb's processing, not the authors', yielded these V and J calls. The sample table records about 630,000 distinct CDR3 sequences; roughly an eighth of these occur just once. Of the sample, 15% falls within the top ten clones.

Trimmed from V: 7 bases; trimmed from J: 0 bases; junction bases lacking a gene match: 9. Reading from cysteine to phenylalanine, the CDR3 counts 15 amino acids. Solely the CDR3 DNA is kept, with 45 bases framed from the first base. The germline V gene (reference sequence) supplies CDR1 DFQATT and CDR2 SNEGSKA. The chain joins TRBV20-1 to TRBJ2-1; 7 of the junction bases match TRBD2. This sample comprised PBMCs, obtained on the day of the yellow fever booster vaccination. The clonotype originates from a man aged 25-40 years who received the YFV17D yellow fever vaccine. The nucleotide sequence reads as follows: TGCAGTGGATCACTAGCGTCCTTCTCCTACAATGAGCAGTTCTTC. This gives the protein CSGSLASFSYNEQFF.